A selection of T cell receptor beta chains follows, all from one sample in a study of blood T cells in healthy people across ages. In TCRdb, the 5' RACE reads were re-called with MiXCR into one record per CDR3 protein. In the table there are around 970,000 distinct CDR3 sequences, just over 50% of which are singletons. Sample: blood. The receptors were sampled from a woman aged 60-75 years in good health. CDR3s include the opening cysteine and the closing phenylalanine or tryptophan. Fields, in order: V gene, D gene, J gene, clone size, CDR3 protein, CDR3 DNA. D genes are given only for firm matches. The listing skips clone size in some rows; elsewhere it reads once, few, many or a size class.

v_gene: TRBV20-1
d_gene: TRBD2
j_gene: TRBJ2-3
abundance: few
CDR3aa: CSALQREGSADTQYF
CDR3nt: TGCAGTGCTCTCCAGCGGGAGGGGAGCGCAGATACGCAGTATTTT

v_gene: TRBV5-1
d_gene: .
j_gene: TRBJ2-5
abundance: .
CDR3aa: CASSLRSSVQETQYF
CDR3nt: TGCGCCAGCAGCTTGCGCTCGAGTGTCCAAGAGACCCAGTACTTC

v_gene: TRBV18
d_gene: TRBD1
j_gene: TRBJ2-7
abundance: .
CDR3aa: CASSPPGTGGSYEQYF
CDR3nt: TGTGCCAGCTCACCACCAGGGACAGGGGGGTCCTACGAGCAGTACTTC

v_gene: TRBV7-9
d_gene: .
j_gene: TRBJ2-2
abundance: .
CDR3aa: CASSFFGAVELFF
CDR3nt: TGTGCCAGCAGCTTTTTCGGTGCCGTGGAGCTGTTTTTT

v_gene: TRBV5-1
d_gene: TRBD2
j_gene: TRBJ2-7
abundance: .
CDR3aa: CASSESGSWNEQYF
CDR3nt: TGCGCCAGCTCGGAGAGCGGGAGTTGGAATGAGCAGTACTTC

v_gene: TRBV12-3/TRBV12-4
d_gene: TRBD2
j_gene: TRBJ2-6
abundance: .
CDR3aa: CASRGGQLHSGANVLTF
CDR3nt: TGTGCCAGCAGGGGAGGGCAGCTACACTCTGGGGCCAACGTCCTGACTTTC

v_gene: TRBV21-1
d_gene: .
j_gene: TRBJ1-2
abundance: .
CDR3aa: CASSTLNKDGGRGYTF
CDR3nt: TGTGCCAGCAGCACTCTAAATAAGGATGGGGGGAGAGGCTACACCTTC

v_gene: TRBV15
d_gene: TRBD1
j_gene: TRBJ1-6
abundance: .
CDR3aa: CATSRDRGLGSPLHF
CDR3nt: TGTGCCACCAGCAGGGACAGGGGACTGGGATCACCCCTCCACTTT

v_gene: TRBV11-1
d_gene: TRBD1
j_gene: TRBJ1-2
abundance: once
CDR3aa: CASSLDNRGLDYGYTF
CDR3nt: TGTGCCAGCAGCTTAGATAACAGGGGACTCGACTATGGCTACACCTTC

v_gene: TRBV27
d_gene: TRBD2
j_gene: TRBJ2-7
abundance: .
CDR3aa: CASSPGTTGNEQYF
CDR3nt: TGTGCCAGCAGCCCCGGGACTACGGGGAATGAGCAGTACTTC

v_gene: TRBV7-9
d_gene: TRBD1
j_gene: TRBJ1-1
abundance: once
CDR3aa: CASSLGQGTGAFF
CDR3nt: TGTGCCAGCAGCTTAGGACAGGGGACCGGAGCTTTCTTT

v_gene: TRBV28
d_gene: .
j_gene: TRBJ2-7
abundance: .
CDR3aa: CASSHGDYLSRVLLEDEQYF
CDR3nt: TGTGCCAGCAGCCATGGGGATTACCTGTCCCGAGTGTTATTGGAGGACGAGCAGTACTTC

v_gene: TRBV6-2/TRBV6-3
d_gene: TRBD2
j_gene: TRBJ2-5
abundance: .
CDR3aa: CASRRAGGDETQYF
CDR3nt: TGTGCCAGCAGGAGAGCGGGAGGAGATGAGACCCAGTACTTC

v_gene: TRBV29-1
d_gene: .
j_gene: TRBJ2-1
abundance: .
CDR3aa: CSVGGLGLNEQFF
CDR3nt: TGCAGCGTCGGCGGCTTGGGGTTAAATGAGCAGTTCTTC

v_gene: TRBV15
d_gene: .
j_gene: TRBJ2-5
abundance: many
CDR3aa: CATSRDQSPQETQYF
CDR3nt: TGTGCCACCAGCAGAGACCAGTCCCCTCAAGAGACCCAGTACTTC

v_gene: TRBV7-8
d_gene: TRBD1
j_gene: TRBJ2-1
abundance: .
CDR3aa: CASSPAGTAYNEQFF
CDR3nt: TGTGCCAGCAGCCCTGCCGGGACAGCCTACAATGAGCAGTTCTTC

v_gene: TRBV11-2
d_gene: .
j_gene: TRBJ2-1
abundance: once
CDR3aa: CASSPFGAGGGFF
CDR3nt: TGTGCCAGCAGCCCATTCGGGGCCGGGGGTGGGTTCTTC

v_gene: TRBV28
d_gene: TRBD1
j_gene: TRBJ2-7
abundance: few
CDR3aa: CASEDRDHEQYF
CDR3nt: TGTGCCAGCGAGGACAGGGACCACGAGCAGTACTTC

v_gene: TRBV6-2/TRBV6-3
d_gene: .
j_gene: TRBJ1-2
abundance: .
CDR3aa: CAASLPGTTAGYTF
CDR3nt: TGTGCCGCCAGTTTACCGGGGACAACTGCAGGCTACACCTTC

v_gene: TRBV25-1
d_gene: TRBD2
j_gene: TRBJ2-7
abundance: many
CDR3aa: CASSAQREYDEQYF
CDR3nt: TGTGCCAGCAGTGCCCAGCGGGAATATGACGAGCAGTACTTC

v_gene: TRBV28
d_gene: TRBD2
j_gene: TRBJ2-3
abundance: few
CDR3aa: CASSLKGGLAGPSTDTQYF
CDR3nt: TGTGCCAGCAGTTTAAAAGGGGGGCTAGCGGGACCTAGCACAGATACGCAGTATTTT

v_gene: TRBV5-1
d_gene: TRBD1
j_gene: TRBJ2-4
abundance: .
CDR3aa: CASSSSPRDRTLVKNIQYF
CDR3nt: TGCGCCAGCAGCTCGAGCCCCCGGGACAGGACTTTGGTCAAAAACATTCAGTACTTC